These 17 T cell receptor beta chains originate from one sample sequenced in a study of blood T cell repertoires in COVID-19. Sequenced by immunoSEQ multiplex PCR; TCRdb stores in-frame clones only, minus some. The data hold 110,000 to 150,000 clones, with approximately 83% observed a single time. The sequenced material came from peripheral blood. The origin of the receptors is a human donor in a cohort sampled during active COVID-19.

The chain employs TRBV28 and TRBJ2-7; D remains ambiguous. Per germline, CDR1 MDHEN and CDR2 SYDVKM. Deletions cut 5 bases from V and 2 bases from J, with 16 bases between. This CDR3 is 15 amino acids long. CDR3 DNA sequence: TGTGCCAGCAGTGGTAGTCCGCTGAGCGCCTACGAGCAGTACTTC. It translates to CASSGSPLSAYEQYF.

V is TRBV9 and J is TRBJ1-3, with 11 bases identical to TRBD1. With 2 bases clipped from V and 6 bases from J, the junction kept 4 bases outside the gene matches. This CDR3 is built from 15 residues. Per the germline V gene, CDR1 is SGDLS and CDR2 is YYNGEE. CDR3 in DNA: TGTGCCAGCAGCGTCGCGGGACAGGGGGTAAACACCATATATTTT. Translating it yields CASSVAGQGVNTIYF.

The rearrangement uses TRBV24-1 and TRBJ2-3; TRBD1 matches at 9 bases. Germline V CDR1 and CDR2: KGHDR, SFDVKD. With V trimmed by 8 bases and J by 0 bases, 2 bases remained unmatched. CDR3 length: 14 amino acids. CDR3 in DNA: TGTGCCACCACCGGGACAGGGAGCACAGATACGCAGTATTTT. It translates to CATTGTGSTDTQYF.

The rearrangement uses TRBV28 and TRBJ1-6, with D unclear. Trimming left V 4 bases short and J 7 bases short, with 8 bases between. The V gene's germline CDR1 is MDHEN and CDR2 SYDVKM. The CDR3 is 13 amino acids. CDR3 in amino acids: CASSSQVNSPLHF. CDR3 DNA: TGTGCCAGCAGTTCCCAGGTGAATTCACCCCTCCACTTT.

J is TRBJ2-7 and V is TRBV4-1, with 7 bases matching TRBD1. CDR1 MGHRA and CDR2 YSYEKL come from the germline V gene. The junction had 6 bases not matched to a gene; V was cut back by 4 bases and J by 0 bases. There are 15 residues in the CDR3. This chain's CDR3 is CASSRPGQLSYEQYF. The CDR3 DNA reads as TGCGCCAGCAGCCGGCCGGGACAGCTCTCCTACGAGCAGTACTTC.

The V call is TRBV20-1, the J call TRBJ1-2; D ambiguous. The CDR3 covers 11 residues. CDR1 is DFQATT, CDR2 SNEGSKA, per germline (reference sequence). Between the trimmed V and J ends, which lost 7 bases and 2 bases, there was a span of 8 bases. The CDR3 nucleotides are TGCAGTGAATGGCAGAACTATGGCTACACCTTC. It encodes CSEWQNYGYTF.

The chain recombines TRBV6-5 with TRBJ2-1, with 10 bases that match TRBD2. CDR1 MNHEY and CDR2 SVGAGI come from the germline V gene. The CDR3 length is 15 residues. V lost 5 bases and J lost 4; bases outside the gene matches: 5. CDR3 nucleotides: TGTGCCAGCAGTCCCCTAGCGGGAGATTACAATGAGCAGTTCTTC. Translated, it gives CASSPLAGDYNEQFF.

The rearrangement joins TRBV27 to TRBJ2-1; TRBD1 is a possible D gene (5 bases). Germline lookup yields CDR1 MNHEY and CDR2 SMNVEV (reference sequence). The CDR3 is 14 residues long. V dropped 6 bases and J dropped 9 bases, with 18 bases sitting between them. Here the CDR3 reads CASRVRVVRSEQFF. Here the CDR3 DNA reads TGTGCCAGCAGGGTCAGGGTTGTTCGAAGTGAGCAGTTCTTC.

In nucleotides, the CDR3 is TGTGCCAGTAGTTCACTGGGGCTAGCGGGAGTCAGTGGGGCCAACGTCCTGACTTTC. It specifies CASSSLGLAGVSGANVLTF. The chain is built from TRBV19 and TRBJ2-6, with 10 bases identical to TRBD2. The V segment lost 5 bases and the J segment 3 bases; nucleotides outside the gene matches: 13. The CDR3 is 19 residues long. Germline V CDR1 and CDR2: LNHDA, SQIVND (reference sequence).

This chain uses TRBV19 with TRBJ2-7, with D tentatively TRBD2 (6 bases). The germline gives CDR1 LNHDA, CDR2 SQIVND (reference sequence). Deletions cut 4 bases from V and 0 bases from J, with 16 bases between. The CDR3 covers 16 residues. The CDR3 loop reads CASSTAFGSLSYEQYF. The CDR3 DNA reads TGTGCCAGTAGTACAGCCTTCGGGAGTCTCTCCTACGAGCAGTACTTC.

The V and J genes are TRBV27 and TRBJ2-1, with D perhaps matching TRBD1 (6 bases). Germline lookup yields CDR1 MNHEY and CDR2 SMNVEV (reference sequence). The CDR3 is made up of 18 amino acids. Trimming took 1 base from V and 7 from J, leaving 23 bases between them. DNA for the CDR3: TGTGCCAGCAGTTTATTCCTAAACAGGGATTTGAGGGGGAATGAGCAGTTCTTC. Translating it yields CASSLFLNRDLRGNEQFF.

The rearrangement uses TRBV18 and TRBJ2-7; 9 bases align to TRBD2. Germline values: CDR1 KGHSH, CDR2 LQKENI. Germline trimming cut 3 bases from V and 5 bases from J; bases unmatched to any gene: 8. The CDR3 is 15 residues long. Written as DNA, the CDR3 is TGTGCCAGCTCACCGGGACTAGCTATCCGTGACGAGCAGTACTTC. Its protein is CASSPGLAIRDEQYF. Drawing the rest from reference TRBV18 and TRBJ2-7, the complete variable domain is NAGVMQNPRHLVRRRGQEARLRCSPMKGHSHVYWYRQLPEEGLKFMVYLQKENIIDESGMPKERFSAEFPKEGPSILRIQQVVRGDSAAYFCASSPGLAIRDEQYFGPGTRLTVT.

The genes are TRBV28 and TRBJ2-7, with TRBD2 as a possible D gene (6 bases). CDR1 is MDHEN and CDR2 is SYDVKM in the germline V gene. The CDR3 is made up of 15 amino acids. V lost 5 bases and J lost 0, with 14 bases in between. CDR3 bases: TGTGCCAGCAGTCGGGGAGGTCACAGCTCCTACGAGCAGTACTTC. This translates into CASSRGGHSSYEQYF.

The chain joins TRBV7-3 to TRBJ2-1; tentative D call: TRBD2 (6 bases). Germline V CDR1 and CDR2: SGHTA, FQGTGA. V dropped 1 base and J dropped 9 bases, with 10 bases sitting between them. The length of the CDR3 is 13 residues. CDR3 region: CASSLSGRSEQFF. DNA for the CDR3: TGTGCCAGCAGCTTAAGTGGGAGGTCTGAGCAGTTCTTC.

The rearrangement uses TRBV5-5 and TRBJ1-4, with 8 bases aligning to TRBD1. The CDR3 runs to 20 residues. J was trimmed by 0 bases and V by 0 bases; bases with no gene match: 13. CDR1 is SGHKS and CDR2 is YYEKEE in the germline V gene (reference sequence). The CDR3 DNA reads as TGTGCCAGCAGCTTGGGCCTGTCCGGACAGGGACCGTCAACTAATGAAAAACTGTTTTTT. Translated: CASSLGLSGQGPSTNEKLFF.

This rearrangement joins TRBV6-5 to TRBJ2-7; possibly TRBD2 for D (6 bases). V was trimmed by 2 bases and J by 6 bases, leaving 14 bases between them. In germline, CDR1 is MNHEY, CDR2 SVGAGI. CDR3 length equals 14 residues. The CDR3 is CASSYSRTTGEQYF. The CDR3 DNA sequence: TGTGCCAGCAGTTACAGTCGGACTACGGGCGAGCAGTACTTC.

In regard to this clone: The same CDR3 also results from other DNA sequences found in this sample. The gene calls are TRBV14 and TRBJ2-7, with TRBD1 as a possible D gene (5 bases). CDR1 and CDR2 (germline): SGHDN, FVKESK. The CDR3 is 13 amino acids. The germline V and J ends were trimmed by 0 bases and 3 bases, with 6 bases remaining between them. DNA of the CDR3: TGTGCCAGCAGCCAAGATAGGGGCTACGAGCAGTACTTC. Its protein is CASSQDRGYEQYF.